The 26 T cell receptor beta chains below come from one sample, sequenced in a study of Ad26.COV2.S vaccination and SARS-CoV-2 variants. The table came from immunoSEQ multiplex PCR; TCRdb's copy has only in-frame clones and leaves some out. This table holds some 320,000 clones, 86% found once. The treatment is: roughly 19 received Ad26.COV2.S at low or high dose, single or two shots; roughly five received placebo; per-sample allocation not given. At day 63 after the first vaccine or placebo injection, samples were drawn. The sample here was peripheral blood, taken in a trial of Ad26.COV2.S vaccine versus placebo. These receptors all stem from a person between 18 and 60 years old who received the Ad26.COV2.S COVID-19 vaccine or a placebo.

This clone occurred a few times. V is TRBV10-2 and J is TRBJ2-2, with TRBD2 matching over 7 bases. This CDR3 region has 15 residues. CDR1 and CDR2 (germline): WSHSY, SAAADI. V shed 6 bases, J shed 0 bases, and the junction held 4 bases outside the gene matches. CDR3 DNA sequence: TGCGCCAGCAGGGGAGGGCACCCGAACACCGGGGAGCTGTTTTTT. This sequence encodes CASRGGHPNTGELFF.

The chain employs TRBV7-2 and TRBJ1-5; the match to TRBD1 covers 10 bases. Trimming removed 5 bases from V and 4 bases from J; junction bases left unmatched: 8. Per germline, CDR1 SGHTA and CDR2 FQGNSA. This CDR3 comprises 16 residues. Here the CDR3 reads CASSPGTGALNQPQHF. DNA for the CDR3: TGTGCCAGCAGCCCCGGGACAGGGGCACTAAATCAGCCCCAGCATTTT.

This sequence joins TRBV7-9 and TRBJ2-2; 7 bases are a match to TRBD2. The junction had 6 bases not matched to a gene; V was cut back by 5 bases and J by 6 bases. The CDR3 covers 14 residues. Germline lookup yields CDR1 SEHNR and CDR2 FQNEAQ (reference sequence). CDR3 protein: CASSLGSGAGELFF. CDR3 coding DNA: TGTGCCAGCAGCCTTGGGAGCGGGGCCGGGGAGCTGTTTTTT.

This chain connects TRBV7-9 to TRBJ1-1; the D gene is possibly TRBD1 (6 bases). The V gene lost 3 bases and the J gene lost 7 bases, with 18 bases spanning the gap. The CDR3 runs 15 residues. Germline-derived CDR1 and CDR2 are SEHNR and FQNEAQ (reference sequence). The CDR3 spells CASSFYREGRGEAFF. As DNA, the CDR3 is TGTGCCAGCAGCTTTTACAGGGAGGGGAGAGGTGAAGCTTTCTTT.

The CDR3 loop reads CASSTPGQGYEQYF. CDR3 DNA sequence: TGTGCCAGTAGTACTCCGGGACAGGGGTACGAGCAGTACTTC. The rearrangement uses TRBV19 and TRBJ2-7; 10 nucleotides line up with TRBD1. The J segment lost 4 bases and the V segment lost 4 bases, leaving 4 bases of the junction unmatched. The CDR3 contains 14 residues. Germline CDR1 reads LNHDA; CDR2 reads SQIVND (reference sequence).

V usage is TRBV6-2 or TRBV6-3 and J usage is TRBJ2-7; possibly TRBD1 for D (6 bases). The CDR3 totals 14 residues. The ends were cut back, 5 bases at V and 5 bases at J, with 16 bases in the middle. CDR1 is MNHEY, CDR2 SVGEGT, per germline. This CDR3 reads CASSRGGRDHEQYF. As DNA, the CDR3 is TGTGCCAGCAGTCGTGGGGGCAGGGACCACGAGCAGTACTTC.

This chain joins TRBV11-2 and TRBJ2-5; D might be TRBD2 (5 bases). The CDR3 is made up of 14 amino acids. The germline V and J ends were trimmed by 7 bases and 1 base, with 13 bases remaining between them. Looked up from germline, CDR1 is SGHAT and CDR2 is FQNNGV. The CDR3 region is CASNGGTVQETQYF. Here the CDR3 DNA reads TGTGCCAGCAATGGAGGAACAGTCCAAGAGACCCAGTACTTC.

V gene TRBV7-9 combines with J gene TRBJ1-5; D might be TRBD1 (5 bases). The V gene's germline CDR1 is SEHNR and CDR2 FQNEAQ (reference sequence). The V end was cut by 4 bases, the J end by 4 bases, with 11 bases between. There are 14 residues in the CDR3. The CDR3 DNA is TGTGCCAGCAGCTCTGGGACGGGGAATCAGCCCCAGCATTTT. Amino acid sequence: CASSSGTGNQPQHF.

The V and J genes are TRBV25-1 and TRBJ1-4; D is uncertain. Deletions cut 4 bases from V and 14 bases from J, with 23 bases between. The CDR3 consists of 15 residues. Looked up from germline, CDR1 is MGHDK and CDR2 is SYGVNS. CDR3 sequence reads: CASSGVLGPSETLFF. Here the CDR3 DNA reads TGTGCCAGCAGTGGAGTTTTGGGCCCCTCCGAAACGCTGTTTTTT.

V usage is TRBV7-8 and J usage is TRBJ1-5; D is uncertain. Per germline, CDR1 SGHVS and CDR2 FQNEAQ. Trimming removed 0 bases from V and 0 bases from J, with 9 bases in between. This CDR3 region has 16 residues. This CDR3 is CASSLAGLLSNQPQHF. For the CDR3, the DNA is TGTGCCAGCAGCTTAGCAGGGCTCCTTAGCAATCAGCCCCAGCATTTT.

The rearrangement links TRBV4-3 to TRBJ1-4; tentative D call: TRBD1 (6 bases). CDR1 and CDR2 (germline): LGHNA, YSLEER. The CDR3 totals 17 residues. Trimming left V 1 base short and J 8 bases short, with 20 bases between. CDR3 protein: CASSQGLKQGGGEKLFF. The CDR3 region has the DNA TGCGCCAGCAGCCAAGGCTTAAAACAGGGAGGAGGGGAAAAACTGTTTTTT.

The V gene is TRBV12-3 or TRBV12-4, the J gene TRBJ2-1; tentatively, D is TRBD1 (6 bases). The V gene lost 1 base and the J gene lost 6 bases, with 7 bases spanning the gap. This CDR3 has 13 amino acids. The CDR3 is CASSLGQVNEQFF. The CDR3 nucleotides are TGTGCCAGCAGTTTAGGACAGGTCAATGAGCAGTTCTTC.

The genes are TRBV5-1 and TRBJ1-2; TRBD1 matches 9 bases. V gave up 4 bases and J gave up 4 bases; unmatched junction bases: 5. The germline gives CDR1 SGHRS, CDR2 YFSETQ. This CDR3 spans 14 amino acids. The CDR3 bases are TGCGCCAGCAGCCTCACGACAGGGGGCTATGGCTACACCTTC. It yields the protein CASSLTTGGYGYTF. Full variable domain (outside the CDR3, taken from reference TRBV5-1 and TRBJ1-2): KAGVTQTPRYLIKTRGQQVTLSCSPISGHRSVSWYQQTPGQGLQFLFEYFSETQRNKGNFPGRFSGRQFSNSRSEMNVSTLELGDSALYLCASSLTTGGYGYTFGSGTRLTVV.

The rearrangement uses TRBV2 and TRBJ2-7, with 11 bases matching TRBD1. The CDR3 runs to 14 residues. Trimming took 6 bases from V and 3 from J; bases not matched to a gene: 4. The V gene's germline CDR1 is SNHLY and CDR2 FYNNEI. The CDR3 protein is CASSRDRGNYEQYF. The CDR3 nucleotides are TGTGCCAGCAGCAGGGACAGGGGGAACTACGAGCAGTACTTC.

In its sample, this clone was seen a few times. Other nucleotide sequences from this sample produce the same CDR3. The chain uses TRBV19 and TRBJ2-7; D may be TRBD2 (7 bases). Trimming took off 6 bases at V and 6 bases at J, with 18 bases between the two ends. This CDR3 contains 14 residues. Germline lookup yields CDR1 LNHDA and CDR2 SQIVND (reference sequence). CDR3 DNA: TGTGCCAGTAGGGGGGGGCGGGCTCTCGGCGAGCAGTACTTC. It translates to CASRGGRALGEQYF.

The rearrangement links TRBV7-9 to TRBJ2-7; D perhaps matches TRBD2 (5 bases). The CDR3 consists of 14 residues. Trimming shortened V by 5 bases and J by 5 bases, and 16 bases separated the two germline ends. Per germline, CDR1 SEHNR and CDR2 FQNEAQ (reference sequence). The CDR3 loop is CASSLRLKPDEQYF. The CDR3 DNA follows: TGTGCCAGCAGCCTCCGACTAAAGCCCGACGAGCAGTACTTC.

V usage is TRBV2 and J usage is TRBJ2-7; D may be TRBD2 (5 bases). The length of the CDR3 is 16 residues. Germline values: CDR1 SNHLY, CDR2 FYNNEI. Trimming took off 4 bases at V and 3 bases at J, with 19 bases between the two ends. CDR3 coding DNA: TGTGCCAGCAGTGCCCCATCGGACGGGATGGGCTACGAGCAGTACTTC. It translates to CASSAPSDGMGYEQYF.

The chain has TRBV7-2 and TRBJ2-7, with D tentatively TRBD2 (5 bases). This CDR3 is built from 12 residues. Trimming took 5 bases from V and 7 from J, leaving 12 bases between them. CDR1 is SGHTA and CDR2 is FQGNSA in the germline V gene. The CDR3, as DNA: TGTGCCAGCAGCCAGGAGGTCCGGGAGCAGTACTTC. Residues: CASSQEVREQYF.

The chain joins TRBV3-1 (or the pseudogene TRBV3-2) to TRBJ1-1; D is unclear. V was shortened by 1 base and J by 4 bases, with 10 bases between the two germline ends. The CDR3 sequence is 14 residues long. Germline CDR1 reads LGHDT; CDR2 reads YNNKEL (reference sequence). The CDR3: CASSQAELSTEAFF. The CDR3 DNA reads TGTGCCAGCAGCCAAGCAGAACTAAGCACTGAAGCTTTCTTT.

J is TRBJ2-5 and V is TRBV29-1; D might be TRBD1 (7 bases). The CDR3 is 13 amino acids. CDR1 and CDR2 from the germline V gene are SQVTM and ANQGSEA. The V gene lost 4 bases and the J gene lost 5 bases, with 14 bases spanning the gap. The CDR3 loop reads CSVGGTVGETQYF. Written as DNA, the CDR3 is TGCAGCGTTGGCGGGACAGTAGGGGAGACCCAGTACTTC. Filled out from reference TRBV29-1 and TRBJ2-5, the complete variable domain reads SAVISQKPSRDICQRGTSLTIQCQVDSQVTMMFWYRQQPGQSLTLIATANQGSEATYESGFVIDKFPISRPNLTFSTLTVSNMSPEDSSIYLCSVGGTVGETQYFGPGTRLLVL.

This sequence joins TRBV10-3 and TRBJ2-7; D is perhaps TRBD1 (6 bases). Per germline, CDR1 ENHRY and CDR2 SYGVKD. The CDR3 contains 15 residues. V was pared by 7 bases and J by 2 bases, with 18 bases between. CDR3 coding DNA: TGTGCCATCAAGGGGGACCGGGACGGAGCCTACGAGCAGTACTTC. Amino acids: CAIKGDRDGAYEQYF.

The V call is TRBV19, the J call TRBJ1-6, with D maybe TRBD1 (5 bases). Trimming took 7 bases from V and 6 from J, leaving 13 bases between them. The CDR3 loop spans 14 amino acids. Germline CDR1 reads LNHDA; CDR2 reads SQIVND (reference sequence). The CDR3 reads CASKVGRSNSPLHF. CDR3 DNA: TGTGCCAGTAAGGTGGGACGTAGTAATTCACCCCTCCACTTT.

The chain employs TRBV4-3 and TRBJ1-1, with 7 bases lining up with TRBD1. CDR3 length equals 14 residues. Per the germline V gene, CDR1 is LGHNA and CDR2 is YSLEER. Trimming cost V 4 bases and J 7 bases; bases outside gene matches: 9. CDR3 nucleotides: TGCGCCAGCAGCCCGGGTCAGGGGGTCAGTGAAGCTTTCTTT. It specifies CASSPGQGVSEAFF.

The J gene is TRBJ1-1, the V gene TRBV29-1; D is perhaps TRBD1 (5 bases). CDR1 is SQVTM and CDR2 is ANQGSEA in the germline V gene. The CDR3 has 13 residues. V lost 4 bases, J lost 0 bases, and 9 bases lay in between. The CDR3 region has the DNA TGCAGCGTTGGACAGAAGTTGAACACTGAAGCTTTCTTT. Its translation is CSVGQKLNTEAFF.

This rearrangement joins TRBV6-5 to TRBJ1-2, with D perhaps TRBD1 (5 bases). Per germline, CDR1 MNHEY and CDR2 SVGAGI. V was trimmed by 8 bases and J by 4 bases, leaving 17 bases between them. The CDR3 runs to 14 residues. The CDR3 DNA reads TGTGCCAGCGGGGGGACCTACCGACTCTATGGCTACACCTTC. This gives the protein CASGGTYRLYGYTF.

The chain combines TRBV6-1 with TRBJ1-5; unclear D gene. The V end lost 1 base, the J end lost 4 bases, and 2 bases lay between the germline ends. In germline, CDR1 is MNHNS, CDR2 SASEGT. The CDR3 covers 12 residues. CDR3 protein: CASSEGNQPQHF. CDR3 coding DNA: TGTGCCAGCAGTGAAGGAAATCAGCCCCAGCATTTT.